This T cell receptor (beta chain) was identified during a study of T-cell reconstitution after alpha-beta-depleted transplantation in children. Unique molecular identifiers were used in preparing the TCRbeta library. TCRdb reprocessed the PCR reads with MiXCR, giving one entry per CDR3 protein. The sample holds around 200,000 distinct CDR3 sequences, around 9.5% seen once. There are a few counts of this clonotype. From germline, CDR1 is DFQATT and CDR2 SNEGSKA (reference sequence). The CDR3 totals 17 residues. V was cut by 3 bases and J by 2 bases, with 21 bases left in between. This chain links TRBV20-1 with TRBJ2-3; maybe TRBD1 (5 bases). The starting material was PBMCs from the stem cell graft donor, obtained from the stem cell graft. The TCR sequence derives from a human donor who donated a stem cell graft to a child with acute lymphoblastic leukemia. The CDR3 DNA is TGCAGTGCTAGCCCGGACATGTTTAGGGGCTCCACAGATACGCAGTATTTT. Encoded protein: CSASPDMFRGSTDTQYF.